Presented here are 20 T cell receptor beta chains from one specimen sequenced in a study of blood T cell repertoires in COVID-19. The data were produced by immunoSEQ multiplex PCR, yet TCRdb's version contains in-frame clones alone and is incomplete. Of roughly 300,000 clones in the sample, approximately 80% are singletons; the top ten hold 2.5% to 3%. The sample was peripheral blood. All receptors derive from an older woman with active or convalescent COVID-19.

V is TRBV7-3 and J is TRBJ2-3, with 13 bases identical to TRBD2. The CDR3 runs to 16 residues. V lost 4 bases, J lost 4 bases, and 5 bases stayed unmatched. Germline assignment: CDR1 SGHTA and CDR2 FQGTGA. The CDR3 bases are TGTGCCAGCAGCTCCAGGACTAGCGGGGGATCAGATACGCAGTATTTT. Amino acids: CASSSRTSGGSDTQYF.

This sequence joins TRBV20-1 and TRBJ2-7, with 10 bases lining up with TRBD2. CDR1 and CDR2 (germline): DFQATT, SNEGSKA (reference sequence). Losses at the gene ends were 3 bases for V and 3 bases for J; bases not matched to a gene: 5. This CDR3 comprises 14 residues. CDR3 nucleotide sequence: TGCAGTGCTAGTGTAGCGGGGGGCCACTACGAGCAGTACTTC. This codes for CSASVAGGHYEQYF.

For this clone: The same CDR3 arises from other DNA sequences in this sample as well. The chain couples TRBV9 to TRBJ2-5; 12 bases agree with TRBD2. The CDR3 is 16 amino acids. Germline CDR1 SGDLS, CDR2 YYNGEE. V was pared by 0 bases and J by 5 bases, with 5 bases of the junction left unmatched. CDR3 amino acids: CASSVGTSGGQETQYF. In nucleotides, the CDR3 is TGTGCCAGCAGCGTAGGAACTAGCGGGGGGCAGGAGACCCAGTACTTC.

The chain is built from TRBV6-1 and TRBJ1-1; D may be TRBD1 (5 bases). Germline V gene lookup returns CDR1 MNHNS and CDR2 SASEGT. V lost 0 bases to trimming and J lost 5 bases, with 10 bases between them. This CDR3 has 14 amino acids. CDR3 loop: CASSEAGVFTEAFF. CDR3 DNA sequence: TGTGCCAGCAGTGAAGCAGGGGTGTTTACTGAAGCTTTCTTT.

This clone has just a few counts. The chain couples TRBV11-3 to TRBJ1-6; D not resolved. The CDR3 is 13 amino acids. Between the trimmed V and J ends, which lost 0 bases and 9 bases, there was a span of 6 bases. Looked up from germline, CDR1 is SGHNT and CDR2 is YENEEA. The CDR3 loop is CASSLDPVSPLHF. Here the CDR3 DNA reads TGTGCCAGCAGCTTAGATCCGGTTTCACCCCTCCACTTT.

The rearrangement links TRBV4-3 to TRBJ2-7, with TRBD2 matching over 7 bases. V was pared by 0 bases and J by 10 bases, with 9 bases of the junction left unmatched. CDR1 and CDR2 (germline): LGHNA, YSLEER. This CDR3 comprises 14 residues. This CDR3 reads CASSQDQTSGGQYF. In DNA, the CDR3 is TGCGCCAGCAGCCAAGATCAAACGTCGGGGGGACAGTACTTC.

The V and J genes are TRBV2 and TRBJ1-6; a possible D gene is TRBD1 (5 bases). CDR1 is SNHLY, CDR2 FYNNEI, per germline. V was pared by 2 bases and J by 8 bases, with 10 bases between. The CDR3 sequence is 14 residues long. CDR3 nucleotides: TGTGCCAGCAGTGAAAGGTGGGGGGATTCACCCCTCCACTTT. Translated, it gives CASSERWGDSPLHF. The variable domain in full, with the rest retrieved from reference TRBV2 and TRBJ1-6, is EPEVTQTPSHQVTQMGQEVILRCVPISNHLYFYWYRQILGQKVEFLVSFYNNEISEKSEIFDDQFSVERPDGSNFTLKIRSTKLEDSAMYFCASSERWGDSPLHFGNGTRLTVT.

This clone appeared once. The chain carries TRBV7-9 and TRBJ2-2, with 8 bases aligning to TRBD2. The CDR3 is 17 amino acids. V trimming: 5 bases; J trimming: 4 bases; junction bases outside the gene matches: 12. The germline CDR1 and CDR2 sequences are SEHNR and FQNEAQ (reference sequence). The CDR3 sequence: CASSPARAGGSTGELFF. The CDR3 DNA reads TGTGCCAGCAGCCCCGCAAGGGCGGGGGGTTCCACCGGGGAGCTGTTTTTT.

In this sample, this clone turned up once. The chain employs TRBV2 and TRBJ1-1; 9 bases match TRBD1. V was clipped by 7 bases and J by 4 bases; unmatched bases: 4. The CDR3 totals 13 residues. Germline V CDR1 and CDR2: SNHLY, FYNNEI. The CDR3 is CASTGQGSTEAFF. The CDR3, as DNA: TGTGCCAGCACCGGACAGGGGTCCACTGAAGCTTTCTTT.

The V gene is TRBV18, the J gene TRBJ2-7, with 8 bases fitting TRBD1. This CDR3 is built from 16 residues. Germline V gene data show CDR1 as KGHSH and CDR2 as LQKENI. With V trimmed by 0 bases and J by 4 bases, 8 bases remained unmatched. The CDR3 nucleotides read TGTGCCAGCTCACCACCCTCAGGGGGCCCCCTATACGAGCAGTACTTC. Translation: CASSPPSGGPLYEQYF.

The chain couples TRBV3-1 (or the pseudogene TRBV3-2) to TRBJ1-2; D is uncertain. Trimming removed 3 bases from V and 2 bases from J, with 13 bases in between. The CDR3 covers 15 residues. Germline V gene lookup returns CDR1 LGHDT and CDR2 YNNKEL (reference sequence). The CDR3 loop is CASSQGGNRNYGYTF. CDR3 in DNA: TGTGCCAGCAGCCAGGGAGGAAATAGAAACTATGGCTACACCTTC.

Note on this clone: Within the sample, other DNA sequences also encode this same CDR3. The chain recombines TRBV10-3 with TRBJ2-3; 9 bases fit TRBD2. Germline V gene sequence: CDR1 ENHRY, CDR2 SYGVKD. The CDR3 consists of 13 residues. V dropped 4 bases and J dropped 4; count of bases not matched to a gene: 0. Here the CDR3 reads CAISGGGADTQYF. In DNA form, the CDR3 reads TGTGCCATCAGTGGCGGGGGGGCAGATACGCAGTATTTT.

This chain uses TRBV9 with TRBJ2-3; TRBD1 matches at 7 bases. Germline trimming cut 4 bases from V and 0 bases from J; bases unmatched to any gene: 5. The CDR3 is 15 residues long. Germline CDR1 reads SGDLS; CDR2 reads YYNGEE. Here the CDR3 reads CASSPRGQSTDTQYF. CDR3 in DNA: TGTGCCAGCAGCCCTAGGGGACAGAGCACAGATACGCAGTATTTT.

The chain uses TRBV21-1 and TRBJ2-3; the D call in the table, TRBD2, was not verified against the DNA. TRBV21-1 is marked as a pseudogene. CDR3 length: 19 residues. CDR3 nucleotide sequence: TGTGCCAGCAGCGAAACCTCGAGGCAGCTACGATCTAGCACAGATACGCAGTATTTT. Translating it yields CASSETSRQLRSSTDTQYF.

The rearrangement links TRBV10-3 to TRBJ2-3, with 9 bases lining up with TRBD1. Germline V gene data show CDR1 as ENHRY and CDR2 as SYGVKD. With 9 bases clipped from V and 3 bases from J, the junction kept 7 bases outside the gene matches. The CDR3 runs to 14 residues. The CDR3 sequence: CAINRQGGTDTQYF. For the CDR3, the DNA is TGTGCCATAAATCGACAGGGGGGTACAGATACGCAGTATTTT.

The chain joins TRBV12-3 or TRBV12-4 to TRBJ1-1; D not certain. V lost 2 bases and J 7 bases, leaving 8 bases between the germline ends. The CDR3 is made up of 12 amino acids. The CDR3 bases are TGTGCCAGCAGTTTAAGTCCGGGTGAAGCTTTCTTT. Amino acids: CASSLSPGEAFF.

The chain recombines TRBV5-1 with TRBJ2-2, with D unclear. The CDR3 spans 15 residues. The germline gives CDR1 SGHRS, CDR2 YFSETQ. V lost 0 bases and J lost 0, with 6 bases in between. As DNA, the CDR3 is TGCGCCAGCAGCTTGGTCGCAGCGAACACCGGGGAGCTGTTTTTT. Translating gives CASSLVAANTGELFF.

This clone was seen a handful of times. The genes are TRBV5-1 and TRBJ1-2, with 8 bases lining up with TRBD1. The junction had 5 bases not matched to a gene; V was cut back by 4 bases and J by 6 bases. This CDR3 comprises 13 residues. From germline, CDR1 is SGHRS and CDR2 YFSETQ. Here the CDR3 reads CASSPLTGDGYTF. CDR3 sequence (DNA): TGCGCCAGCAGCCCCCTGACAGGGGATGGCTACACCTTC.

V and J are TRBV18 and TRBJ2-4, with D possibly being TRBD1 (6 bases). The CDR3 length is 14 residues. Trimming left V 1 base short and J 8 bases short, with 12 bases between. CDR1 KGHSH and CDR2 LQKENI come from the germline V gene. The CDR3 region is CASSPLQGRDIQYF. The DNA of the CDR3 is TGTGCCAGCTCACCACTACAGGGCCGGGACATTCAGTACTTC. The whole variable domain, filled in from reference TRBV18 and TRBJ2-4, reads NAGVMQNPRHLVRRRGQEARLRCSPMKGHSHVYWYRQLPEEGLKFMVYLQKENIIDESGMPKERFSAEFPKEGPSILRIQQVVRGDSAAYFCASSPLQGRDIQYFGAGTRLSVL.

This rearrangement joins TRBV19 to TRBJ1-1; 10 nucleotides align to TRBD1. The CDR3 extends over 14 amino acids. CDR1 is LNHDA and CDR2 is SQIVND in the germline V gene (reference sequence). J lost 10 bases, V lost 4 bases, and 9 bases had no gene match. CDR3 bases: TGTGCCAGTAGTACCCCCGGGACAGGGGAGAGAGCTTTCTTT. It specifies CASSTPGTGERAFF.